A single sample is the source of the 27 T cell receptor beta chains below, sequenced in a study of siplizumab effects on memory and regulatory T cells. TCRdb's table, derived via immunoSEQ multiplex PCR, lists solely in-frame clones and lacks some. Counted here are tens of thousands of clones, roughly 86% occurring once; the ten biggest clones make up roughly 1.4%. The source material was Tregs sorted from blood. All receptors come from a human donor in good health.

V gene TRBV5-4 combines with J gene TRBJ1-1, with 8 bases lining up with TRBD1. There are 14 residues in the CDR3. V trimming: 1 base; J trimming: 3 bases; junction bases outside the gene matches: 2. Germline assignment: CDR1 SGHNT and CDR2 YYREEE (reference sequence). The CDR3 sequence: CASSLPGGYTEAFF. CDR3 DNA: TGTGCCAGCAGCTTGCCAGGGGGCTACACTGAAGCTTTCTTT.

The V gene is TRBV11-2, the J gene TRBJ1-6; D gene unclear. The V gene's germline CDR1 is SGHAT and CDR2 FQNNGV. The V end lost 2 bases, the J end lost 0 bases, and 14 bases lay between the germline ends. The CDR3 totals 18 residues. The CDR3 nucleotides read TGTGCCAGCAGCTTAAATCTCCCGGCGAGCTCCTATAATTCACCCCTCCACTTT. Translated, it gives CASSLNLPASSYNSPLHF.

This chain joins TRBV25-1 and TRBJ1-4; D possibly corresponds to TRBD1 (5 bases). V was shortened by 3 bases and J by 8 bases, with 13 bases between the two germline ends. The CDR3 totals 14 residues. From germline, CDR1 is MGHDK and CDR2 SYGVNS. CDR3 loop: CASSDAGSREKLFF. CDR3 sequence (DNA): TGTGCCAGCAGTGATGCAGGGAGTAGAGAAAAACTGTTTTTT.

Only one count was recorded for this clone. The genes are TRBV29-1 and TRBJ2-5; D ambiguous. The CDR3 has 13 residues. V was clipped by 6 bases and J by 0 bases, with 11 bases between them. The germline V gene has CDR1 SQVTM and CDR2 ANQGSEA. CDR3 sequence: CSVSLGYQETQYF. CDR3 nucleotides: TGCAGCGTATCCCTAGGGTACCAAGAGACCCAGTACTTC.

The rearrangement links TRBV6-1 to TRBJ1-1, with 10 bases identical to TRBD1. Germline loops: CDR1 MNHNS, CDR2 SASEGT. V shed 6 bases and J 4 bases; nucleotides not matched to a gene: 8. The CDR3 totals 15 residues. CDR3 loop: CASSFSTGGVTEAFF. CDR3 nucleotide sequence: TGTGCCAGCAGCTTCTCGACAGGGGGCGTCACTGAAGCTTTCTTT.

The gene calls are TRBV15 and TRBJ2-7; D is possibly TRBD2 (6 bases). Germline CDR1 is LNHNV and CDR2 is YYDKDF (reference sequence). This CDR3 comprises 17 residues. Trimming took off 4 bases at V and 4 bases at J, with 23 bases between the two ends. The CDR3 nucleotides read TGTGCCACCAGCAACCGAGACCGCGGGGTGTTATCGTACGAGCAGTACTTC. Encoded protein: CATSNRDRGVLSYEQYF.

V usage is TRBV18 and J usage is TRBJ1-5; perhaps TRBD1 as D (5 bases). The germline CDR1 and CDR2 sequences are KGHSH and LQKENI. The ends were cut back, 1 base at V and 4 bases at J, with 14 bases in the middle. This CDR3 is 16 amino acids long. The CDR3 nucleotides are TGTGCCAGCTCACCACAAGTGTGGGGCTGTAATCAGCCCCAGCATTTT. Translation gives CASSPQVWGCNQPQHF.

This clone has only one observation. The chain recombines TRBV5-6 with TRBJ1-4; 9 bases match TRBD1. The CDR3 is 16 amino acids. Trimming at V came to 0 bases and at J to 5 bases, leaving 5 bases not matched to a gene. CDR1 is SGHDT, CDR2 YYEEEE, per germline. Here the CDR3 reads CASSLENRGPNEKLFF. The CDR3 bases are TGTGCCAGCAGCTTGGAAAACAGGGGGCCAAATGAAAAACTGTTTTTT.

The CDR3 DNA reads TGTGCCAGCTCACCTCAGGGTGAAGGTTCACCCCTCCACTTT. Translating gives CASSPQGEGSPLHF. J is TRBJ1-6 and V is TRBV18; possible D gene TRBD1, 5 bases. The CDR3 has 14 amino acids. CDR1 and CDR2 from the germline V gene are KGHSH and LQKENI. Trimming shortened V by 3 bases and J by 9 bases, and 12 bases separated the two germline ends.

This rearrangement joins TRBV6-5 to TRBJ2-1; D is unclear. V shed 2 bases and J shed 9 bases, with 5 bases lying between them. There are 11 residues in the CDR3. Germline lookup yields CDR1 MNHEY and CDR2 SVGAGI. CDR3 sequence: CASSYLGEQFF. The CDR3, as DNA: TGTGCCAGCAGTTACCTGGGTGAGCAGTTCTTC.

The rearrangement links TRBV29-1 to TRBJ2-5, with a possible D match to TRBD2 (7 bases). The CDR3 sequence is 14 residues long. Germline values: CDR1 SQVTM, CDR2 ANQGSEA. The V end lost 6 bases, the J end lost 4 bases, and 18 bases lay between the germline ends. The CDR3, as DNA: TGCAGCGTGAGGGGGGGGGCCTTGGGAGAGACCCAGTACTTC. Residues: CSVRGGALGETQYF.

This rearrangement joins TRBV2 to TRBJ2-1; D gene uncertain. This CDR3 spans 13 amino acids. Trimming removed 2 bases at V and 7 bases at J, with 9 bases between. Germline-derived CDR1 and CDR2 are SNHLY and FYNNEI. CDR3 residues: CASSEMRKNEQFF. The CDR3 region has the DNA TGTGCCAGCAGTGAAATGAGGAAAAATGAGCAGTTCTTC.

V gene TRBV11-2 combines with J gene TRBJ2-5; no reliable D call. V was pared by 3 bases and J by 7 bases, with 6 bases between. The CDR3 totals 11 residues. CDR1 is SGHAT, CDR2 FQNNGV, per germline. The CDR3 DNA sequence: TGTGCCAGCAGCTTCACGGGGACCCAGTACTTC. Protein sequence: CASSFTGTQYF.

This chain links TRBV30 with TRBJ1-4; D is unclear. Looked up from germline, CDR1 is GTSNPN and CDR2 is SVGIG (reference sequence). The CDR3 runs 13 residues. Trimming stripped 3 bases from V and 8 bases from J, with 13 bases between. This CDR3 is CAWRTQTDEKLFF. CDR3 nucleotides: TGTGCCTGGAGGACACAAACCGACGAAAAACTGTTTTTT.

V gene TRBV7-8 combines with J gene TRBJ2-1, with TRBD2 identical over 10 bases. The length of the CDR3 is 15 residues. Trimming cost V 3 bases and J 2 bases; bases outside gene matches: 1. Germline loops: CDR1 SGHVS, CDR2 FQNEAQ. The chain's CDR3 is CASSFLAGAYNEQFF. CDR3 nucleotides: TGTGCCAGCAGCTTCCTAGCGGGGGCCTACAATGAGCAGTTCTTC.

The rearrangement links TRBV4-1 to TRBJ2-6, with D uncertain. The CDR3 spans 13 residues. V was shortened by 4 bases and J by 15 bases, with 16 bases between the two germline ends. Looked up from germline, CDR1 is MGHRA and CDR2 is YSYEKL. The CDR3 DNA is TGCGCCAGCAGCCTAACAGAGACTCTTGGCCTGACTTTC. Translated: CASSLTETLGLTF.

This chain connects TRBV6-5 to TRBJ2-1, with TRBD1 matching 8 bases. CDR3 length: 14 residues. Germline assignment: CDR1 MNHEY and CDR2 SVGAGI. The V gene end was trimmed by 6 bases and the J gene end by 9 bases; junction bases not matched to a gene: 10. CDR3 region: CASRRLDRAREQFF. CDR3 DNA sequence: TGTGCCAGCAGACGCCTGGACAGGGCCCGTGAGCAGTTCTTC.

The chain carries TRBV19 and TRBJ2-3; 8 bases match TRBD2. The CDR3 is 14 residues long. The germline V gene has CDR1 LNHDA and CDR2 SQIVND (reference sequence). The ends lost 6 bases at V and 3 bases at J; junction bases unmatched: 5. The CDR3, as DNA: TGTGCCAGTAGAGACCGGGGGGGGACAGATACGCAGTATTTT. Amino acids: CASRDRGGTDTQYF.

The chain links TRBV25-1 to TRBJ2-1; 10 nucleotides align to TRBD1. The germline V gene encodes CDR1 MGHDK and CDR2 SYGVNS. Trimming took 4 bases from V and 7 from J; bases not matched to a gene: 10. The length of the CDR3 is 16 residues. The CDR3 loop reads CASSGLGTGDLNEQFF. The CDR3 DNA is TGTGCCAGCAGTGGACTCGGGACAGGGGATTTGAATGAGCAGTTCTTC.

The chain has TRBV28 and TRBJ1-2, with D perhaps matching TRBD1 (5 bases). The CDR3 covers 14 residues. Germline V CDR1 and CDR2: MDHEN, SYDVKM. The V and J ends lost 1 base and 2 bases respectively, with 8 bases between them. CDR3 residues: CASSLFPGNYGYTF. DNA of the CDR3: TGTGCCAGCAGTTTATTTCCAGGGAACTATGGCTACACCTTC.

The V gene is TRBV11-2, the J gene TRBJ2-2; D gene unclear. This CDR3 comprises 13 residues. Germline lookup yields CDR1 SGHAT and CDR2 FQNNGV. Trimming shortened V by 4 bases and J by 9 bases, and 12 bases separated the two germline ends. As DNA, the CDR3 is TGTGCCAGCAGCTCCGCGAGGCTCCGGGAGCTGTTTTTT. Amino acids: CASSSARLRELFF.

This chain's CDR3 is CATSRGDRESDTQYF. As DNA, the CDR3 is TGTGCCACCAGCAGAGGAGACAGGGAATCAGATACGCAGTATTTT. V usage is TRBV15 and J usage is TRBJ2-3, with 7 positions matching TRBD1. The germline V gene encodes CDR1 LNHNV and CDR2 YYDKDF (reference sequence). The CDR3 is made up of 15 amino acids. V shed 1 base, J shed 4 bases, and the junction held 5 bases outside the gene matches.

The chain has TRBV5-6 and TRBJ1-4, with D unresolved. The V end lost 1 base, the J end lost 10 bases, and 5 bases lay between the germline ends. The CDR3 has 11 amino acids. Germline-derived CDR1 and CDR2 are SGHDT and YYEEEE. CDR3: CASSLSGKLFF. In nucleotides, the CDR3 is TGTGCCAGCAGCTTGTCCGGAAAACTGTTTTTT.

The chain uses TRBV5-1 and TRBJ1-6, with D unresolved. Germline CDR1 is SGHRS and CDR2 is YFSETQ. CDR3 length: 14 amino acids. V was trimmed by 0 bases and J by 5 bases, leaving 6 bases between them. The CDR3 is CASSLVGDNSPLHF. The CDR3 bases are TGCGCCAGCAGCTTGGTCGGGGATAATTCACCCCTCCACTTT.

V and J are TRBV5-1 and TRBJ2-5; the D gene is possibly TRBD2 (6 bases). Germline V gene data show CDR1 as SGHRS and CDR2 as YFSETQ. The CDR3 spans 14 residues. V was cut by 0 bases and J by 7 bases, with 13 bases left in between. The CDR3 sequence: CASSLARDSGTQYF. The CDR3 nucleotides are TGCGCCAGCAGCTTGGCCCGGGATAGCGGGACCCAGTACTTC.

This clone was counted only a few times. The gene calls are TRBV18 and TRBJ2-3; D is undetermined. This CDR3 region has 14 residues. Looked up from germline, CDR1 is KGHSH and CDR2 is LQKENI. V dropped 3 bases and J dropped 2 bases, with 9 bases sitting between them. The CDR3 loop reads CASSPATNTDTQYF. The CDR3 DNA follows: TGTGCCAGCTCACCGGCCACTAACACAGATACGCAGTATTTT.

The chain links TRBV9 to TRBJ2-1; maybe TRBD2 (7 bases). Trimming stripped 0 bases from V and 6 bases from J, with 16 bases between. The CDR3 contains 16 residues. The germline gives CDR1 SGDLS, CDR2 YYNGEE. The CDR3 DNA sequence: TGTGCCAGCAGCGTAGCTACCGGGGGGCCCGGCAATGAGCAGTTCTTC. Translated: CASSVATGGPGNEQFF.